Following are 15 T cell receptor beta chains from one sample sequenced in a study of T cell repertoires in cytomegalovirus infection. TCRdb re-derived calls from the reads in MiXCR, one entry per CDR3 protein. The table has about 530,000 distinct CDR3 sequences, more than 20% seen once. Source material: PBMCs. These receptors were obtained from a human donor in good health (CMV status not recorded). Some clones in this sample may be carry-over from other donors' samples.

This clonotype was observed at least ten times. This chain connects TRBV5-1 to TRBJ1-2; no clear D. This CDR3 is 12 amino acids long. CDR1 and CDR2 from the germline V gene are SGHRS and YFSETQ. The germline V and J ends were trimmed by 0 bases and 8 bases, with 8 bases remaining between them. The DNA for the CDR3 is TGCGCCAGCAGCTTGGGGCACCGCGGCTACACCTTC. Translating gives CASSLGHRGYTF.

The genes are TRBV6-2 or TRBV6-3 and TRBJ2-3, with 8 bases aligning to TRBD2. Germline loops: CDR1 MNHEY, CDR2 SVGEGT. This CDR3 is 16 amino acids long. Unmatched junction bases numbered 7, after V lost 0 bases and J lost 5 bases. CDR3: CASSYSPGRAEDTQYF. CDR3 sequence (DNA): TGTGCCAGCAGTTACTCGCCCGGGAGGGCCGAAGATACGCAGTATTTT.

The table lists this clonotype with many counts. The rearrangement links TRBV12-3 or TRBV12-4 to TRBJ2-3, with unresolved D. V was pared by 3 bases and J by 0 bases, with 13 bases between. The CDR3 has 16 amino acids. The CDR3 loop is CASSFAFAASTDTQYF. The DNA of the CDR3 is TGTGCCAGCAGTTTTGCATTTGCGGCTAGCACAGATACGCAGTATTTT.

This clonotype was counted a few times. The chain is built from TRBV12-3 or TRBV12-4 and TRBJ1-2; D possibly corresponds to TRBD1 (5 bases). There are 13 residues in the CDR3. The V end lost 7 bases, the J end lost 8 bases, and 17 bases lay between the germline ends. CDR3 protein: CASTSKGLDGYTF. In DNA, the CDR3 is TGTGCCAGCACCTCCAAGGGGCTCGACGGCTACACCTTC.

The rearrangement uses TRBV12-3 or TRBV12-4 and TRBJ2-1, with a tentative D call TRBD1 (5 bases). The CDR3 extends over 14 amino acids. V was clipped by 3 bases and J by 8 bases, with 14 bases between them. The CDR3 DNA follows: TGTGCCAGCAGTTTTCCCGCCAGGGCCGATGAGCAGTTCTTC. It specifies CASSFPARADEQFF.

The chain links TRBV14 to TRBJ2-1; TRBD2 agrees at 7 bases. The junction had 10 bases not matched to a gene; V was cut back by 2 bases and J by 6 bases. The CDR3 covers 16 residues. Germline V gene lookup returns CDR1 SGHDN and CDR2 FVKESK. The DNA of the CDR3 is TGTGCCAGCAGCCAATTGGGAGGGCCAGACGGCAATGAGCAGTTCTTC. Translated, it gives CASSQLGGPDGNEQFF.

A few counts support this clonotype. The V and J genes are TRBV2 and TRBJ2-5, with 10 bases identical to TRBD2. Trimming removed 6 bases from V and 5 bases from J; junction bases left unmatched: 6. The CDR3 consists of 14 residues. The germline gives CDR1 SNHLY, CDR2 FYNNEI. The CDR3 protein is CASRTSGKKETQYF. The CDR3 DNA sequence: TGTGCCAGCAGAACTAGCGGGAAGAAGGAGACCCAGTACTTC.

This clonotype was recorded a few times. The V gene is TRBV30, the J gene TRBJ1-1; D gene uncertain. This CDR3 is built from 11 residues. V shed 1 base and J shed 13 bases, with 13 bases lying between them. CDR1 and CDR2 (germline): GTSNPN, SVGIG (reference sequence). This CDR3 reads CAWSAATPGFF. CDR3 in DNA: TGTGCCTGGAGTGCCGCGACCCCGGGTTTCTTT.

This clonotype was found a few times. V and J are TRBV29-1 and TRBJ1-1; D gene uncertain. The V gene's germline CDR1 is SQVTM and CDR2 ANQGSEA. Trimming removed 7 bases from V and 0 bases from J, with 9 bases in between. This CDR3 region has 12 residues. CDR3 in amino acids: CSGKAVNTEAFF. CDR3 bases: TGCAGCGGTAAAGCGGTGAACACTGAAGCTTTCTTT.

The rearrangement links TRBV4-2 to TRBJ2-2; TRBD2 aligns across 12 bases. CDR3 length: 14 amino acids. Unmatched junction bases numbered 2, after V lost 6 bases and J lost 6 bases. Germline V gene sequence: CDR1 LGHNA, CDR2 YNFKEQ. CDR3 region: CASRTSGSAGELFF. The CDR3 DNA reads TGTGCCAGCAGGACTAGCGGGAGTGCCGGGGAGCTGTTTTTT.

The chain carries TRBV5-4 and TRBJ1-1, with D uncertain. The CDR3 totals 13 residues. V was shortened by 2 bases and J by 4 bases, with 9 bases between the two germline ends. The germline CDR1 and CDR2 sequences are SGHNT and YYREEE (reference sequence). CDR3 residues: CASSFVPGTEAFF. The CDR3 coding sequence is TGTGCCAGCAGCTTTGTTCCGGGCACTGAAGCTTTCTTT.

This clonotype was seen a few times. The chain combines TRBV12-3 or TRBV12-4 with TRBJ2-3, with a weak D call TRBD2 (6 bases). The CDR3 is 14 residues long. V was trimmed by 6 bases and J by 0 bases, leaving 10 bases between them. CDR3 nucleotide sequence: TGTGCCAGCAGCGGAGGACTAAGCACAGATACGCAGTATTTT. This translates into CASSGGLSTDTQYF.

As regards this clonotype: This clone may be a read error of a much larger clone one base away. The rearrangement links TRBV7-8 to TRBJ2-1; D could derive from TRBD1 or TRBD2 (5 bases each). CDR3 size: 15 residues. Germline V gives CDR1 SGHVS, CDR2 FQNEAQ. CDR3 residues: CASSVSGTMYNEQLF. In DNA, the CDR3 is TGTGCCAGCAGCGTGTCCGGGACCATGTACAATGAGCAGCTCTTC. The full variable domain, in which reference TRBV7-8 and TRBJ2-1 provide the parts outside the CDR3, is GAGVSQSPRYKVAKRGQDVALRCDPISGHVSLFWYQQALGQGPEFLTYFQNEAQLDKSGLPSDRFFAERPEGSVSTLKIQRTQQEDSAVYLCASSVSGTMYNEQLFGPGTRLTVL.

This clonotype was counted once. V is TRBV20-1 and J is TRBJ1-4; no clear D. Trimming stripped 3 bases from V and 4 bases from J, with 9 bases between. The CDR3 length is 13 residues. Germline V gene lookup returns CDR1 DFQATT and CDR2 SNEGSKA (reference sequence). Written as DNA, the CDR3 is TGCAGTGCTAGGAGAGACTTTAATGAAAAACTGTTTTTT. It is translated as CSARRDFNEKLFF.

A few counts support this clonotype. V is TRBV6-8 and J is TRBJ1-2, with D possibly TRBD1 on 6 matching bases. Trimming removed 5 bases from V and 0 bases from J, with 16 bases in between. The CDR3 sequence is 16 residues long. CDR1 MNHGY and CDR2 SAAAGT come from the germline V gene. The CDR3 DNA reads TGTGCCAGCAGTCCAACCAGGACAGATTCTAACTATGGCTACACCTTC. This encodes CASSPTRTDSNYGYTF.